Ten or more counts support the clone carrying this T cell receptor (beta chain). This specimen comes from a study of T cells in Graves' hyperthyroidism and ophthalmopathy. Looked up from germline, CDR1 is DFQATT and CDR2 is SNEGSKA (reference sequence). Deletions cut 4 bases from V and 8 bases from J, with 14 bases between. The CDR3 length is 13 residues. Using RNA transcripts as the source, TCR beta CDR3 regions were amplified. First-round RT-PCR of the TCR CDR3 relied on the HTBI primer set. TCRdb itself ran the multiplex PCR reads through MiXCR, one entry per CDR3 protein. The data contain roughly 500,000 distinct CDR3 sequences, more than 45% of them singletons.

This chain links TRBV20-1 with TRBJ1-4; possible D gene TRBD1, 6 bases. The source material was peripheral blood or thyroid tissue (not recorded which). The receptor was derived from an adult woman with Graves' disease, either hyperthyroidism or ophthalmopathy (not recorded which). The CDR3 DNA sequence: TGCAGTGCTAAACAGGGAAGAAGGGAAAAACTGTTTTTT. Translating gives CSAKQGRREKLFF.